The 18 T cell receptor beta chains below were found in one sample sequenced in a study of cytomegalovirus exposure and HLA in healthy donors (dated by TCRdb to the late 2010s). The library was obtained by the immunoSEQ multiplex PCR assay. A mixture of 60 forward primers for TCR Vbeta segments and 13 reverse primers for TCR Jbeta segments was used in the multiplex PCR. TCRdb's version of the immuneACCESS table is confined to in-frame rearrangements and falls short of the full clone set. An unresolved V gene accounts for under half of the shortfall where checked; the remainder is of unknown origin. The table for this sample lists 180,000 or so clones. Approximately 0.74% of the sample comes from the top ten. Sequencing was performed on PBMCs. The origin of the receptors is a boy between 10 and 17 years old in good health and CMV-seronegative.

The chain couples TRBV5-4 to TRBJ2-3, with a tentative D call TRBD1 (5 bases). This CDR3 is built from 13 residues. Per the germline V gene, CDR1 is SGHNT and CDR2 is YYREEE (reference sequence). V was cut by 3 bases and J by 6 bases, with 11 bases left in between. CDR3 sequence: CASSSRVRDTQYF. The CDR3 DNA is TGTGCCAGCAGCTCCAGGGTTCGTGATACGCAGTATTTT.

The gene calls are TRBV7-2 and TRBJ2-1, with 12 bases fitting TRBD2. Germline-derived CDR1 and CDR2 are SGHTA and FQGNSA. The trim removed 5 bases at V and 7 bases at J, leaving 12 bases unmatched. The CDR3 runs 17 residues. CDR3 region: CASSHRTSGAWGNEQFF. CDR3 in DNA: TGTGCCAGCAGCCATCGGACTAGCGGGGCCTGGGGTAATGAGCAGTTCTTC.

The chain combines TRBV4-1 with TRBJ2-1, with D perhaps TRBD2 (6 bases). The CDR3 totals 16 residues. CDR1 and CDR2 (germline): MGHRA, YSYEKL. Deletions cut 2 bases from V and 2 bases from J, with 13 bases between. The CDR3 DNA is TGCGCCAGCAGCCAAATGACGGGGGTCGCCTACAATGAGCAGTTCTTC. Translating it yields CASSQMTGVAYNEQFF.

The chain is built from TRBV30 and TRBJ2-7; the D gene is possibly TRBD1 (5 bases). The CDR3 sequence is 12 residues long. Germline-derived CDR1 and CDR2 are GTSNPN and SVGIG (reference sequence). Trimming stripped 5 bases from V and 0 bases from J, with 8 bases between. The CDR3 is CAWFRDSYEQYF. The CDR3 nucleotides are TGTGCCTGGTTCAGGGACTCCTACGAGCAGTACTTC.

The genes are TRBV6-5 and TRBJ2-7; D is possibly TRBD2 (7 bases). The CDR3 is 15 amino acids. V lost 6 bases, J lost 0 bases, and 15 bases lay in between. Germline V gene lookup returns CDR1 MNHEY and CDR2 SVGAGI. CDR3 residues: CASRPRGANSYEQYF. The CDR3 region has the DNA TGTGCCAGCAGACCCCGGGGGGCTAACTCCTACGAGCAGTACTTC.

The chain uses TRBV28 and TRBJ2-7, with 7 bases fitting TRBD1. The length of the CDR3 is 13 residues. Germline trimming cut 2 bases from V and 3 bases from J; bases unmatched to any gene: 1. Germline assignment: CDR1 MDHEN and CDR2 SYDVKM. The CDR3 sequence: CASSLRDSYEQYF. In DNA form, the CDR3 reads TGTGCCAGCAGTTTAAGGGACAGCTACGAGCAGTACTTC.

The chain has TRBV5-6 and TRBJ2-3; the match to TRBD2 covers 13 bases. The CDR3 contains 15 residues. Germline V gene data show CDR1 as SGHDT and CDR2 as YYEEEE. After removal of 3 bases from V and 3 bases from J, the junction contained 1 base not matched to a gene. This CDR3 is CASSSLAGGTDTQYF. The CDR3 DNA is TGTGCCAGCAGCTCACTAGCGGGGGGGACAGATACGCAGTATTTT. The variable domain in full, completed from reference TRBV5-6 and TRBJ2-3, reads DAGVTQSPTHLIKTRGQQVTLRCSPKSGHDTVSWYQQALGQGPQFIFQYYEEEERQRGNFPDRFSGHQFPNYSSELNVNALLLGDSALYLCASSSLAGGTDTQYFGPGTRLTVL.

The rearrangement uses TRBV11-2 and TRBJ2-2; no definite D call. V shed 5 bases and J shed 6 bases, with 19 bases lying between them. The CDR3 has 16 residues. CDR1 SGHAT and CDR2 FQNNGV come from the germline V gene. The CDR3 region is CASSPLRSGLSGELFF. DNA for the CDR3: TGTGCCAGCAGCCCCCTACGGTCCGGGTTGTCCGGGGAGCTGTTTTTT.

Comments on this clone: The junction departs from germline at one end; a sequencing error may be responsible. The CDR3 DNA reads as TGTGCCAGCAGTGGGGAGAGGAACGCCGGGGAGCTGTTTTTT. Its protein is CASSGERNAGELFF. The chain is built from TRBV6-6 and TRBJ2-2; D is possibly TRBD2 (5 bases). The CDR3 sequence is 14 residues long. CDR1 is MNHNY, CDR2 SVGAGI, per germline (reference sequence).

This chain connects TRBV12-5 to TRBJ1-1; unclear D gene. With 9 bases removed from V and 4 bases from J, the gap between germline ends came to 9 bases. This CDR3 comprises 11 residues. In germline, CDR1 is LGHNT, CDR2 FRNRAP. CDR3 residues: CASQQRTEAFF. For the CDR3, the DNA is TGTGCTAGCCAGCAGCGCACTGAAGCTTTCTTT. Using reference TRBV12-5 and TRBJ1-1 for the parts outside the CDR3, the full variable domain is DARVTQTPRHKVTEMGQEVTMRCQPILGHNTVFWYRQTMMQGLELLAYFRNRAPLDDSGMPKDRFSAEMPDATLATLKIQPSEPRDSAVYFCASQQRTEAFFGQGTRLTVV.

The rearrangement uses TRBV27 and TRBJ2-1; D may be TRBD2 (7 bases). Germline V lookup: CDR1 MNHEY, CDR2 SMNVEV (reference sequence). V lost 3 bases, J lost 8 bases, and 17 bases lay in between. The CDR3 has 15 amino acids. CDR3 nucleotides: TGTGCCAGCAGTTTTGGGAGGGGGACCCATGATGAGCAGTTCTTC. It encodes CASSFGRGTHDEQFF.

The V and J genes are TRBV13 and TRBJ1-1, with 8 nucleotides matching TRBD1. The V segment lost 5 bases and the J segment 10 bases; nucleotides outside the gene matches: 6. The germline V gene encodes CDR1 PRHDT and CDR2 FYEKMQ (reference sequence). This CDR3 has 12 residues. CDR3 residues: CASSGDRGRAFF. DNA of the CDR3: TGTGCCAGCAGCGGCGACAGGGGAAGAGCTTTCTTT.

The rearrangement uses TRBV9 and TRBJ1-2; a possible D gene is TRBD1 (5 bases). Trimming took off 4 bases at V and 5 bases at J, with 12 bases between the two ends. The germline gives CDR1 SGDLS, CDR2 YYNGEE. The CDR3 totals 13 residues. The CDR3 DNA reads as TGTGCCAGCAGCCCCGGGGGGGGTTATGGCTACACCTTC. Its translation is CASSPGGGYGYTF.

The chain links TRBV2 to TRBJ1-6; 7 bases match TRBD1. Germline V gives CDR1 SNHLY, CDR2 FYNNEI. CDR3 length equals 18 residues. V was clipped by 3 bases and J by 5 bases; unmatched bases: 13. CDR3 sequence reads: CASSEGSPGQLNNSPLHF. CDR3 nucleotides: TGTGCCAGCAGTGAGGGGTCTCCGGGACAGCTTAATAATTCACCCCTCCACTTT.

The chain uses TRBV5-1 and TRBJ1-3; the match to TRBD1 covers 9 bases. Trimming took 1 base from V and 8 from J; bases not matched to a gene: 13. This CDR3 has 17 residues. Looked up from germline, CDR1 is SGHRS and CDR2 is YFSETQ. The CDR3 is CASSLSGNRGPGDTIYF. For the CDR3, the DNA is TGCGCCAGCAGCTTGAGTGGGAACAGGGGGCCTGGCGACACCATATATTTT.

The chain is built from TRBV30 and TRBJ1-2, with no clear D. Germline V CDR1 and CDR2: GTSNPN, SVGIG (reference sequence). This CDR3 region has 10 residues. In nucleotides, the CDR3 is TGTGCGCACGCGGGGTATGGCTACACCTTC. It is translated as CAHAGYGYTF.

The V call is TRBV5-1, the J call TRBJ1-6; TRBD1 aligns across 8 bases. V lost 2 bases, J lost 9 bases, and 7 bases stayed unmatched. Germline V gene lookup returns CDR1 SGHRS and CDR2 YFSETQ. There are 15 residues in the CDR3. The CDR3 is CASSFVQGAGSPLHF. CDR3 bases: TGCGCCAGCAGCTTCGTCCAGGGGGCAGGTTCACCCCTCCACTTT.

This chain connects TRBV7-2 to TRBJ2-5; 8 bases match TRBD2. The CDR3 contains 14 residues. In germline, CDR1 is SGHTA, CDR2 FQGNSA. The V and J ends lost 3 bases and 5 bases, in that order; junction bases with no gene match: 5. CDR3 nucleotide sequence: TGTGCCAGCAGCTTTAGCGGGGCATGGGAGACCCAGTACTTC. Translated, it gives CASSFSGAWETQYF.